Below, 26 T cell receptor beta chains from the same sample are listed, as sequenced in a study of CD8 T cells in Susac syndrome. RNA amounts of roughly 0.45 to 1 ug underwent reverse transcription with random hexamers. TCRdb reprocessed the immunoSEQ multiplex PCR reads with MiXCR, giving one entry per CDR3 protein. The table records 95,000 or so distinct CDR3 sequences, approximately 95% of them present only once. The sample taken for sequencing was CD8+ T cells from PBMCs. The source is a human donor in good health.

V usage is TRBV3-1 and J usage is TRBJ1-2, with 9 bases that match TRBD1. The CDR3 consists of 15 residues. With 4 bases clipped from V and 3 bases from J, the junction kept 6 bases outside the gene matches. Germline V gene sequence: CDR1 LGHDT, CDR2 YNNKEL (reference sequence). CDR3 in DNA: TGTGCCAGCAGCCTTAGGACAGGGGAGGACTATGGCTACACCTTC. It codes for CASSLRTGEDYGYTF.

The chain is built from TRBV11-2 and TRBJ1-1; weak D call: TRBD1 (5 bases). This CDR3 spans 16 amino acids. Trimming cost V 7 bases and J 0 bases, with 18 bases left between them. Germline lookup yields CDR1 SGHAT and CDR2 FQNNGV. CDR3 amino acids: CASTVVGRGVNTEAFF. The CDR3 region has the DNA TGTGCCAGCACCGTCGTAGGGCGGGGGGTGAACACTGAAGCTTTCTTT. Full variable domain (missing parts from reference TRBV11-2 and TRBJ1-1): EAGVAQSPRYKIIEKRQSVAFWCNPISGHATLYWYQQILGQGPKLLIQFQNNGVVDDSQLPKDRFSAERLKGVDSTLKIQPAKLEDSAVYLCASTVVGRGVNTEAFFGQGTRLTVV.

The chain recombines TRBV4-1 with TRBJ2-7; D is perhaps TRBD1 or TRBD2 (5 bases each). Trimming removed 6 bases from V and 5 bases from J, with 20 bases in between. This CDR3 has 15 residues. Germline CDR1 MGHRA, CDR2 YSYEKL. CDR3 sequence reads: CASSNGARPLDEQYF. CDR3 nucleotides: TGCGCCAGCAGTAACGGGGCAAGGCCCCTGGACGAGCAGTACTTC.

The rearrangement links TRBV20-1 to TRBJ2-7; 9 bases are shared with TRBD1. V lost 6 bases and J lost 2; bases outside the gene matches: 5. CDR3 length equals 13 residues. CDR1 and CDR2 from the germline V gene are DFQATT and SNEGSKA (reference sequence). The chain's CDR3 is CSATGQGTYEQYF. The CDR3 DNA sequence: TGCAGTGCCACCGGACAGGGGACCTACGAGCAGTACTTC.

The chain uses TRBV29-1 and TRBJ1-6; TRBD1 matches at 8 bases. The CDR3 is 13 residues long. The ends lost 6 bases at V and 9 bases at J; junction bases unmatched: 7. Germline V gene lookup returns CDR1 SQVTM and CDR2 ANQGSEA. CDR3 residues: CSVLTGEGSPLHF. CDR3 bases: TGCAGCGTCCTGACAGGGGAGGGTTCACCCCTCCACTTT.

The J gene is TRBJ1-2, the V gene TRBV29-1; no reliable D call. CDR1 is SQVTM, CDR2 ANQGSEA, per germline. Trimming pared 1 base from V and 6 bases from J, leaving 9 bases between. The CDR3 loop spans 12 amino acids. This CDR3 reads CSVEAMSHGYTF. CDR3 coding DNA: TGCAGCGTTGAAGCGATGTCGCATGGCTACACCTTC.

V and J are TRBV25-1 and TRBJ1-1; D might be TRBD1 (5 bases). Germline V gene lookup returns CDR1 MGHDK and CDR2 SYGVNS. The V and J ends lost 3 bases and 3 bases respectively, with 11 bases between them. The length of the CDR3 is 14 residues. In nucleotides, the CDR3 is TGTGCCAGCAGTGAGGGGCACGAGTACACTGAAGCTTTCTTT. Translating gives CASSEGHEYTEAFF.

V usage is TRBV12-3 or TRBV12-4 and J usage is TRBJ1-2; D gene uncertain. The germline V and J ends were trimmed by 1 base and 8 bases, with 5 bases remaining between them. This CDR3 region has 11 residues. For the CDR3, the DNA is TGTGCCAGCAGTTTAGGGAACGGCTACACCTTC. Its protein is CASSLGNGYTF.

V usage is TRBV15 and J usage is TRBJ2-5, with a tentative D call TRBD1 (6 bases). V shed 3 bases and J shed 2 bases, with 13 bases lying between them. There are 15 residues in the CDR3. Looked up from germline, CDR1 is LNHNV and CDR2 is YYDKDF (reference sequence). The CDR3 DNA reads as TGTGCCACCAGCAGGATTGGGACATTACAAGAGACCCAGTACTTC. It specifies CATSRIGTLQETQYF.

The chain employs TRBV6-5 and TRBJ2-7; 8 nucleotides line up with TRBD2. This CDR3 region has 13 residues. Per germline, CDR1 MNHEY and CDR2 SVGAGI. The V segment lost 6 bases and the J segment 6 bases; nucleotides outside the gene matches: 7. The CDR3 sequence is CASSPGLVSEQYF. The CDR3 DNA follows: TGTGCCAGCAGCCCGGGACTAGTGAGCGAGCAGTACTTC.

This chain links TRBV7-9 with TRBJ2-1; D tentatively reads TRBD1 or TRBD2 (5 bases each). V gave up 8 bases and J gave up 0 bases, with 14 bases separating them. The CDR3 totals 15 residues. Germline lookup yields CDR1 SEHNR and CDR2 FQNEAQ (reference sequence). The CDR3 coding sequence is TGTGCCAGCGCCGCCCCCGGGGCCTCCTACAATGAGCAGTTCTTC. This gives the protein CASAAPGASYNEQFF.

The chain employs TRBV11-2 and TRBJ2-7, with D hard to call. The V and J ends lost 0 bases and 4 bases respectively, with 7 bases between them. The germline V gene encodes CDR1 SGHAT and CDR2 FQNNGV. This CDR3 has 13 amino acids. Here the CDR3 reads CASSLERRYEQYF. In nucleotides, the CDR3 is TGTGCCAGCAGCTTAGAACGGAGATACGAGCAGTACTTC.

V gene TRBV19 combines with J gene TRBJ1-2, with TRBD1 identical over 7 bases. CDR3 length equals 15 residues. Germline loops: CDR1 LNHDA, CDR2 SQIVND (reference sequence). J was trimmed by 0 bases and V by 3 bases; bases with no gene match: 4. In DNA form, the CDR3 reads TGTGCCAGTAGTATCTCGACAGGGCCTAACTATGGCTACACCTTC. Protein: CASSISTGPNYGYTF.

The chain has TRBV3-1 and TRBJ1-2, with D possibly being TRBD1 (5 bases). Germline values: CDR1 LGHDT, CDR2 YNNKEL (reference sequence). V lost 4 bases, J lost 2 bases, and 11 bases lay in between. The length of the CDR3 is 14 residues. The CDR3 spells CASSPPTENYGYTF. CDR3 nucleotides: TGTGCCAGCAGCCCCCCGACAGAAAACTATGGCTACACCTTC. Complete variable domain (other parts from reference TRBV3-1 and TRBJ1-2): DTAVSQTPKYLVTQMGNDKSIKCEQNLGHDTMYWYKQDSKKFLKIMFSYNNKELIINETVPNRFSPKSPDKAHLNLHINSLELGDSAVYFCASSPPTENYGYTFGSGTRLTVV.

The rearrangement joins TRBV18 to TRBJ2-3; no reliable D call. Trimming removed 2 bases at V and 1 base at J, with 10 bases between. CDR1 KGHSH and CDR2 LQKENI come from the germline V gene. This CDR3 has 15 residues. CDR3 nucleotide sequence: TGTGCCAGCTCACCAAGGACCACCCGCACAGATACGCAGTATTTT. Translation: CASSPRTTRTDTQYF.

The chain is built from TRBV28 and TRBJ1-1; D is unresolved. The CDR3 is made up of 12 amino acids. Germline V gene data show CDR1 as MDHEN and CDR2 as SYDVKM. The V gene lost 6 bases and the J gene lost 3 bases, with 8 bases spanning the gap. The CDR3: CASSQEYTEAFF. The CDR3, as DNA: TGTGCCAGCAGCCAAGAGTACACTGAAGCTTTCTTT.

This rearrangement joins TRBV11-2 to TRBJ2-1; 10 nucleotides agree with TRBD2. The trim removed 5 bases at V and 8 bases at J, leaving 12 bases unmatched. The CDR3 is 16 amino acids. Germline CDR1 is SGHAT and CDR2 is FQNNGV. The CDR3 region has the DNA TGTGCCAGCAGCCCCGGCAGGCTAGCGGGGGACGATGAGCAGTTCTTC. Protein: CASSPGRLAGDDEQFF. The variable domain in full, completed from reference TRBV11-2 and TRBJ2-1, reads EAGVAQSPRYKIIEKRQSVAFWCNPISGHATLYWYQQILGQGPKLLIQFQNNGVVDDSQLPKDRFSAERLKGVDSTLKIQPAKLEDSAVYLCASSPGRLAGDDEQFFGPGTRLTVL.

The rearrangement joins TRBV23-1 to TRBJ1-2; D unresolved. TRBV23-1 is labeled an ORF, and its function is uncertain. V was cut by 9 bases and J by 1 base, with 12 bases left in between. The length of the CDR3 is 13 residues. CDR3 sequence (DNA): TGCGCCAGTAGGTGGGCAATTAACTATGGCTACACCTTC. Protein: CASRWAINYGYTF.

V usage is TRBV5-1 and J usage is TRBJ2-7; unclear D gene. The CDR3 is made up of 15 amino acids. Trimming cost V 0 bases and J 2 bases, with 12 bases left between them. CDR1 and CDR2 (germline): SGHRS, YFSETQ. The CDR3 DNA sequence: TGCGCCAGCAGCTTGGAGGCTCCGGTTCCCTACGAGCAGTACTTC. Translated, it gives CASSLEAPVPYEQYF.

This clonotype turned up a few times. CDR3 coding DNA: TGTGCCAGCAGTTTAGTGACTAGCGGGGCCTACAATGAGCAGTTCTTC. Protein: CASSLVTSGAYNEQFF. The chain employs TRBV6-6 and TRBJ2-1; the match to TRBD2 covers 11 bases. The germline V gene encodes CDR1 MNHNY and CDR2 SVGAGI (reference sequence). The CDR3 consists of 16 residues. V shed 4 bases, J shed 2 bases, and the junction held 4 bases outside the gene matches.

The chain has TRBV7-9 and TRBJ2-1; the D is unclear. Germline V CDR1 and CDR2: SEHNR, FQNEAQ (reference sequence). The CDR3 is made up of 16 amino acids. Deletions cut 2 bases from V and 4 bases from J, with 15 bases between. CDR3 sequence reads: CASSLPTRVWYNEQFF. The CDR3 DNA reads as TGTGCCAGCAGCTTACCCACAAGGGTGTGGTACAATGAGCAGTTCTTC.

The chain carries TRBV6-5 and TRBJ1-1; D is possibly TRBD1 (6 bases). Germline V CDR1 and CDR2: MNHEY, SVGAGI. With 6 bases removed from V and 6 bases from J, the gap between germline ends came to 14 bases. This CDR3 contains 13 residues. CDR3 DNA: TGTGCCAGCAGCCCCGGACAGATTGCTGAAGCTTTCTTT. Protein product: CASSPGQIAEAFF.

This sequence joins TRBV13 and TRBJ1-2; D unclear. In germline, CDR1 is PRHDT, CDR2 FYEKMQ (reference sequence). This CDR3 is 15 amino acids long. The V and J ends lost 2 bases and 0 bases respectively, with 10 bases between them. The CDR3 sequence: CASSLISRTNYGYTF. In nucleotides, the CDR3 is TGTGCCAGCAGCTTAATTTCCCGAACTAACTATGGCTACACCTTC.

CDR3 protein: CASSDRQVWTYEQYF. In DNA form, the CDR3 reads TGTGCCAGCAGTGACCGACAGGTGTGGACCTACGAGCAGTACTTC. The chain carries TRBV2 and TRBJ2-7; possibly TRBD1 for D (6 bases). The CDR3 loop spans 15 amino acids. The germline gives CDR1 SNHLY, CDR2 FYNNEI. With 3 bases removed from V and 2 bases from J, the gap between germline ends came to 14 bases.

V gene TRBV6-6 combines with J gene TRBJ2-1; no firm D call. The CDR3 length is 13 residues. Trimming pared 4 bases from V and 4 bases from J, leaving 8 bases between. The germline V gene has CDR1 MNHNY and CDR2 SVGAGI (reference sequence). CDR3 DNA: TGTGCCAGCAGTTTTTCAGTTTACAATGAGCAGTTCTTC. This sequence encodes CASSFSVYNEQFF.

The chain links TRBV3-1 to TRBJ2-5; 7 nucleotides agree with TRBD2. This CDR3 has 17 amino acids. Trimming at V came to 2 bases and at J to 4 bases, leaving 13 bases not matched to a gene. Per the germline V gene, CDR1 is LGHDT and CDR2 is YNNKEL (reference sequence). Here the CDR3 DNA reads TGTGCCAGCAGCCAAAAGTCCCAGCGGGGTTTGCGAGAGACCCAGTACTTC. Protein product: CASSQKSQRGLRETQYF.